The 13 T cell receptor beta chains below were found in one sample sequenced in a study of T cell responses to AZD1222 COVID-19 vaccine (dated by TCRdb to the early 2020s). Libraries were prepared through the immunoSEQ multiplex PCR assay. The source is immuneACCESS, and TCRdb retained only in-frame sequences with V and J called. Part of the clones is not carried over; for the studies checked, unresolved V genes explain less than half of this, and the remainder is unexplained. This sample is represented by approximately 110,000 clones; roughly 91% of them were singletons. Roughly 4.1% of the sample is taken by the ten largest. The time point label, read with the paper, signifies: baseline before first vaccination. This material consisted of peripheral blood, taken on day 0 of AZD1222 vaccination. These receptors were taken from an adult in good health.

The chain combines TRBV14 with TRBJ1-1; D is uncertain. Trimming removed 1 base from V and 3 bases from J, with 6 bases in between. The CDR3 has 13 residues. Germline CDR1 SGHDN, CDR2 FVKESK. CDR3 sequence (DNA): TGTGCCAGCAGCCAAGGACGGGACACTGAAGCTTTCTTT. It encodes CASSQGRDTEAFF.

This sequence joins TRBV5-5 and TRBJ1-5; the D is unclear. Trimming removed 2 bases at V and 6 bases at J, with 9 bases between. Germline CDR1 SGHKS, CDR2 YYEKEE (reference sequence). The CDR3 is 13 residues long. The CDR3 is CASSLGRSQPQHF. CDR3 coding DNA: TGTGCCAGCAGCTTAGGTCGGAGTCAGCCCCAGCATTTT.

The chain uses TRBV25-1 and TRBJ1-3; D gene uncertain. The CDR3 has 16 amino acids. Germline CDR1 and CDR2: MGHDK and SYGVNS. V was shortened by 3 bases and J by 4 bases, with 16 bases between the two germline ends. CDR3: CASSELKGGSGNTIYF. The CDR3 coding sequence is TGTGCCAGCAGTGAGCTGAAGGGAGGCTCCGGAAACACCATATATTTT.

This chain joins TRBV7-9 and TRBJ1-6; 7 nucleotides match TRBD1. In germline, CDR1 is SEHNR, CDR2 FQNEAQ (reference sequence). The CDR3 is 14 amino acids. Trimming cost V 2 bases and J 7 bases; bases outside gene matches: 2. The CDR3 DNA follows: TGTGCCAGCAGCTTAAGGGACAGCAATTCACCCCTCCACTTT. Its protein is CASSLRDSNSPLHF.

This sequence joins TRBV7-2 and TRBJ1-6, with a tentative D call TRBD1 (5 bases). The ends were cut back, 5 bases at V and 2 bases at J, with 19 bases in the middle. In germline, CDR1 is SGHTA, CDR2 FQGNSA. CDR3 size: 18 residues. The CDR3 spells CASSPEGAGDPYNSPLHF. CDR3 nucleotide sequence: TGTGCCAGCAGCCCAGAGGGTGCGGGGGATCCCTATAATTCACCCCTCCACTTT.

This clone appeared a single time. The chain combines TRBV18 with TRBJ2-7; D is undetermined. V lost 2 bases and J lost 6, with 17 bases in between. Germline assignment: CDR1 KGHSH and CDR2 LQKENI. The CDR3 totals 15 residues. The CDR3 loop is CASSPTAKASGEQYF. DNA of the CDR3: TGTGCCAGCTCACCAACGGCCAAGGCCTCGGGCGAGCAGTACTTC.

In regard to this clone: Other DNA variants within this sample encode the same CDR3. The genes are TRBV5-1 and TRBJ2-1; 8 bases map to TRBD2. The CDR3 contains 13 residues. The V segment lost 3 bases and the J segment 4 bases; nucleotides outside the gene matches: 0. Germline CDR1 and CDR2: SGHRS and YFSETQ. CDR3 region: CASSSGGYNEQFF. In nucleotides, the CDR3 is TGCGCCAGCAGCTCGGGGGGGTACAATGAGCAGTTCTTC.

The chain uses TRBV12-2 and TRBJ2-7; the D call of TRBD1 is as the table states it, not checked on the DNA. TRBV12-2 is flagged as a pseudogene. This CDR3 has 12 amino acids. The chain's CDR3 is CASRPTDYEQYF. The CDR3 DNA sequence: TGTGCAAGTCGCCCCACAGACTACGAGCAGTACTTC.

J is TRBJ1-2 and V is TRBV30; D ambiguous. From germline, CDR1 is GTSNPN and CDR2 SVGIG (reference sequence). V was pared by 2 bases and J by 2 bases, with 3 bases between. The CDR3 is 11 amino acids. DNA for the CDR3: TGTGCCTGGAGTTCAAACTATGGCTACACCTTC. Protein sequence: CAWSSNYGYTF.

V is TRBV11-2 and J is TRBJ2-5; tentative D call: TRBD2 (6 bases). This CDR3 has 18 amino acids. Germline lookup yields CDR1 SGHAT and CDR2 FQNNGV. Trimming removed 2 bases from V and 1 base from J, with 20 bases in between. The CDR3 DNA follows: TGTGCCAGCAGCTTAAACGGCAGAGCTAGCGCCCCCCAAGAGACCCAGTACTTC. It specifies CASSLNGRASAPQETQYF.

The CDR3 protein is CASSLEGAGNQPQHF. CDR3 DNA sequence: TGCGCCAGCAGCTTGGAAGGGGCTGGCAATCAGCCCCAGCATTTT. The chain has TRBV5-1 and TRBJ1-5; D possibly corresponds to TRBD1 (5 bases). Germline V lookup: CDR1 SGHRS, CDR2 YFSETQ. Trimming removed 0 bases from V and 2 bases from J, with 9 bases in between. This CDR3 is built from 15 residues.

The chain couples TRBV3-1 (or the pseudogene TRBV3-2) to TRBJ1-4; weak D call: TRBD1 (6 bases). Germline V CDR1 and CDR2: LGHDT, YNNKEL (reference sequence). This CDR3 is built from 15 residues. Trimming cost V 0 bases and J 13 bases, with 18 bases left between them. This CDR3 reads CASSQDTATGRGLFF. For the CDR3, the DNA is TGTGCCAGCAGCCAAGATACGGCGACAGGAAGGGGACTGTTTTTT.

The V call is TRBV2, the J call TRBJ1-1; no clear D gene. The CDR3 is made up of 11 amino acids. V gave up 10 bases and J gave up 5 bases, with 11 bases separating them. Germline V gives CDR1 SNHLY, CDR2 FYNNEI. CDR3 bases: TGTGCCACCACAGAGTGGACTGAAGCTTTCTTT. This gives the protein CATTEWTEAFF.